The 32 T cell receptor beta chains below all came from one sample that was sequenced in a study of HIV-infected children after antiretroviral therapy interruption (dated by TCRdb to the late 2010s). Per the publication, the treatment or condition label means: PENTA 11 planned treatment interruption arm or continuous ART arm. The library was prepared using 3' RACE. Sequencing instrument: Illumina MiSeq. To correct PCR amplification bias, TCR libraries were generated from RNA with a 3' RACE protocol that used unique molecular identifiers. The raw public reads went through TCRdb reprocessing: fastp at Q25, MiXCR clone calling, in-frame beta chains kept. Records with the same CDR3 protein are collapsed into one entry carrying the most frequent genes and DNA. For this sample the table gives tens of thousands of distinct CDR3 sequences, of which around 4% were detected only once. The top ten hold approximately 0.7% of the sample.

The sequences come from CD45RA+ CD4+ T cells from PBMCs, pooled from several time points, collected from a donor given antiretroviral therapy, either interrupted or continuous. The intended sense of this specimen's cell subset or site label: naive CD4+ CD45RA+ CD45RO- T cells. These TCRs come from a pool of human donors with HIV.

This clonotype has ten or more counts. This rearrangement joins TRBV12-3 or TRBV12-4 to TRBJ1-5, with D tentatively TRBD1 (5 bases). Between the trimmed V and J ends, which lost 6 bases and 6 bases, there was a span of 15 bases. The CDR3 is 14 amino acids. CDR3 nucleotide sequence: TGTGCCAGCAGCTCATCAGGGACGGGTCAGCCCCAGCATTTT. Translating it yields CASSSSGTGQPQHF.

This clonotype was observed many times. V usage is TRBV7-2 and J usage is TRBJ1-1; D is ambiguous. The CDR3 sequence is 14 residues long. Germline CDR1 is SGHTA and CDR2 is FQGNSA. Trimming took 3 bases from V and 2 from J, leaving 10 bases between them. CDR3 bases: TGTGCCAGCAGCTTGGTAGGTCCTAACACTGAAGCTTTCTTT. Its protein product is CASSLVGPNTEAFF. Full variable domain (outside the CDR3, taken from reference TRBV7-2 and TRBJ1-1): GAGVSQSPSNKVTEKGKDVELRCDPISGHTALYWYRQSLGQGLEFLIYFQGNSAPDKSGLPSDRFSAERTGGSVSTLTIQRTQQEDSAVYLCASSLVGPNTEAFFGQGTRLTVV.

This clonotype was detected only a few times. V is TRBV28 and J is TRBJ2-2, with unresolved D. CDR1 is MDHEN, CDR2 SYDVKM, per germline. V dropped 7 bases and J dropped 7 bases, with 19 bases sitting between them. The CDR3 consists of 15 residues. CDR3 sequence (DNA): TGTGCCAGCATCGGGTCGAGGTTTCGAAGCGGGGAGCTGTTTTTT. It encodes CASIGSRFRSGELFF.

This clonotype has at least ten counts. The rearrangement joins TRBV28 to TRBJ2-1; tentative D call: TRBD2 (5 bases). The germline gives CDR1 MDHEN, CDR2 SYDVKM. The CDR3 has 15 residues. Trimming cost V 2 bases and J 6 bases, with 14 bases left between them. CDR3 residues: CASSLTERWGNEQFF. The DNA for the CDR3 is TGTGCCAGCAGTTTAACGGAGCGGTGGGGCAATGAGCAGTTCTTC.

Many counts were recorded for this clonotype. The chain carries TRBV7-2 and TRBJ2-1; tentatively, D is TRBD1 (6 bases). Germline V CDR1 and CDR2: SGHTA, FQGNSA. CDR3 length equals 16 residues. V gave up 0 bases and J gave up 2 bases, with 11 bases separating them. CDR3 DNA: TGTGCCAGCAGCTTAGCCGGGACAACCCCCTACAATGAGCAGTTCTTC. It is translated as CASSLAGTTPYNEQFF.

In this sample, this clonotype turned up many times. This rearrangement joins TRBV18 to TRBJ2-7; the D is unclear. CDR1 KGHSH and CDR2 LQKENI come from the germline V gene. The CDR3 has 14 residues. V lost 0 bases to trimming and J lost 3 bases, with 9 bases between them. The CDR3 coding sequence is TGTGCCAGCTCACCACCAACAACCTACTACGAGCAGTACTTC. It yields the protein CASSPPTTYYEQYF.

This clonotype was detected ten times or more. The J gene is TRBJ1-1, the V gene TRBV20-1, with D possibly being TRBD1 (5 bases). Germline V gene sequence: CDR1 DFQATT, CDR2 SNEGSKA (reference sequence). V was cut by 5 bases and J by 4 bases, with 11 bases left in between. The CDR3 totals 12 residues. CDR3 sequence reads: CSAVLGVTEAFF. In nucleotides, the CDR3 is TGCAGTGCTGTATTAGGGGTCACTGAAGCTTTCTTT.

The table lists this clonotype with many counts. The rearrangement joins TRBV2 to TRBJ2-7; weak D call: TRBD1 (5 bases). The V and J ends lost 6 bases and 2 bases respectively, with 14 bases between them. Germline loops: CDR1 SNHLY, CDR2 FYNNEI. The CDR3 totals 14 residues. In DNA form, the CDR3 reads TGTGCCAGCAGGAGAGGCAGGGAAACCTACGAGCAGTACTTC. This codes for CASRRGRETYEQYF.

This clonotype was detected many times. This chain joins TRBV7-3 and TRBJ1-3, with D hard to call. Germline-derived CDR1 and CDR2 are SGHTA and FQGTGA. The CDR3 consists of 14 residues. V was trimmed by 4 bases and J by 0 bases, leaving 7 bases between them. In nucleotides, the CDR3 is TGTGCCAGCAGCTATGCCAGCTCTGGAAACACCATATATTTT. Protein product: CASSYASSGNTIYF.

This clonotype was detected many times. The CDR3 spells CASSNQDRAQGYTF. The CDR3 DNA is TGTGCCAGCAGCAATCAGGACAGGGCGCAGGGCTACACCTTC. The rearrangement uses TRBV2 and TRBJ1-2, with TRBD1 matching over 8 bases. Losses at the gene ends were 6 bases for V and 8 bases for J; bases not matched to a gene: 11. The CDR3 extends over 14 amino acids. Germline CDR1 and CDR2: SNHLY and FYNNEI.

This clonotype has just a few counts. V gene TRBV7-9 combines with J gene TRBJ2-1; D perhaps matches TRBD2 (6 bases). The germline V gene encodes CDR1 SEHNR and CDR2 FQNEAQ (reference sequence). The V end lost 2 bases, the J end lost 0 bases, and 11 bases lay between the germline ends. The CDR3 consists of 16 residues. Here the CDR3 reads CASSLRAGSSYNEQFF. CDR3 DNA sequence: TGTGCCAGCAGCTTAAGGGCGGGGAGCTCCTACAATGAGCAGTTCTTC.

This clonotype was observed at least ten times. V is TRBV6-5 and J is TRBJ1-2; 8 bases are shared with TRBD1. Germline V gives CDR1 MNHEY, CDR2 SVGAGI. Trimming took 7 bases from V and 8 from J; bases not matched to a gene: 15. The CDR3 is made up of 15 amino acids. DNA for the CDR3: TGTGCCAGCATCACTGGACAGGGACGGAATCGCGGCTACACCTTC. This sequence encodes CASITGQGRNRGYTF.

This sequence joins TRBV12-5 and TRBJ2-3; a possible D gene is TRBD2 (6 bases). The V and J ends lost 4 bases and 1 base respectively, with 15 bases between them. The germline CDR1 and CDR2 sequences are LGHNT and FRNRAP. The CDR3 has 16 amino acids. The CDR3 reads CASGSYRDWGTDTQYF. The DNA of the CDR3 is TGTGCTAGTGGTTCGTACCGGGACTGGGGCACAGATACGCAGTATTTT. Combining the CDR3 with reference TRBV12-5 and TRBJ2-3 gives the whole variable domain DARVTQTPRHKVTEMGQEVTMRCQPILGHNTVFWYRQTMMQGLELLAYFRNRAPLDDSGMPKDRFSAEMPDATLATLKIQPSEPRDSAVYFCASGSYRDWGTDTQYFGPGTRLTVL.

This clonotype was recorded at least ten times. V is TRBV10-3 and J is TRBJ2-1; a weak D match, TRBD1 (6 bases). CDR3 length: 16 residues. CDR1 ENHRY and CDR2 SYGVKD come from the germline V gene. Trimming took off 7 bases at V and 7 bases at J, with 23 bases between the two ends. The CDR3 reads CAIKRTEGSTRNEQFF. The CDR3 nucleotides read TGTGCCATCAAGAGGACAGAAGGGTCGACCAGGAATGAGCAGTTCTTC.

The chain joins TRBV28 to TRBJ2-7; tentatively, D is TRBD1 (6 bases). Germline CDR1 and CDR2: MDHEN and SYDVKM. The CDR3 has 13 residues. V lost 8 bases to trimming and J lost 2 bases, with 13 bases between them. The CDR3 DNA sequence: TGTGCCAGCCGGGGCAGGGGACCCTACGAGCAGTACTTC. Translation gives CASRGRGPYEQYF.

The table lists this clonotype with a few counts. The chain employs TRBV20-1 and TRBJ1-1; the D is unclear. V lost 2 bases, J lost 4 bases, and 8 bases lay in between. The CDR3 contains 12 residues. CDR1 is DFQATT, CDR2 SNEGSKA, per germline (reference sequence). The CDR3 nucleotides are TGCAGTGCTAGATTTGAGGGCACTGAAGCTTTCTTT. Translating gives CSARFEGTEAFF.

This clonotype was counted at least ten times. The chain joins TRBV12-3 or TRBV12-4 to TRBJ1-5; D gene ambiguous. This CDR3 has 13 residues. Trimming removed 3 bases from V and 5 bases from J, with 8 bases in between. The CDR3 region is CASSFAEDQPQHF. CDR3 nucleotide sequence: TGTGCCAGCAGTTTTGCAGAAGATCAGCCCCAGCATTTT.

There are many counts of this clonotype. V gene TRBV20-1 combines with J gene TRBJ2-7, with D possibly matching TRBD2 (6 bases). The CDR3 is 13 residues long. Looked up from germline, CDR1 is DFQATT and CDR2 is SNEGSKA (reference sequence). V dropped 2 bases and J dropped 2 bases, with 10 bases sitting between them. The CDR3 DNA reads TGCAGTGCTAGACTAGCGCCTACCTACGAGCAGTACTTC. This gives the protein CSARLAPTYEQYF.

This clonotype has ten or more counts. CDR3 nucleotide sequence: TGTGCCAGCAGTTTTGGCAAAGGGGGCGACTATGGCTACACCTTC. Translating it yields CASSFGKGGDYGYTF. The chain uses TRBV28 and TRBJ1-2; 7 bases agree with TRBD1. There are 15 residues in the CDR3. The germline CDR1 and CDR2 sequences are MDHEN and SYDVKM. The ends lost 3 bases at V and 3 bases at J; junction bases unmatched: 7.

This clonotype was seen a handful of times. This chain uses TRBV19 with TRBJ2-3, with D uncertain. This CDR3 region has 11 residues. The V and J ends lost 8 bases and 2 bases respectively, with 5 bases between them. Germline V lookup: CDR1 LNHDA, CDR2 SQIVND (reference sequence). CDR3 region: CASSITDTQYF. CDR3 nucleotide sequence: TGTGCCAGTTCTATCACAGATACGCAGTATTTT. The full variable domain, its missing parts supplied by reference TRBV19 and TRBJ2-3, is DGGITQSPKYLFRKEGQNVTLSCEQNLNHDAMYWYRQDPGQGLRLIYYSQIVNDFQKGDIAEGYSVSREKKESFPLTVTSAQKNPTAFYLCASSITDTQYFGPGTRLTVL.

There are many counts of this clonotype. The rearrangement links TRBV10-3 to TRBJ1-1, with TRBD1 as a possible D gene (6 bases). This CDR3 has 14 amino acids. V lost 6 bases to trimming and J lost 4 bases, with 15 bases between them. Germline CDR1 and CDR2: ENHRY and SYGVKD. CDR3 nucleotide sequence: TGTGCCATCAGCGAAACAGGGTACGGCACTGAAGCTTTCTTT. The encoded protein is CAISETGYGTEAFF.

There are many counts of this clonotype. CDR3 loop: CASSSGTGLSNEQFF. The CDR3, as DNA: TGTGCCAGCAGTTCCGGGACAGGGTTATCCAATGAGCAGTTCTTC. This chain connects TRBV2 to TRBJ2-1; 9 nucleotides line up with TRBD1. Germline V gene lookup returns CDR1 SNHLY and CDR2 FYNNEI. The CDR3 spans 15 residues. With 5 bases clipped from V and 6 bases from J, the junction kept 8 bases outside the gene matches.

This clonotype showed up many times. This chain uses TRBV20-1 with TRBJ2-3, with 10 nucleotides matching TRBD2. In germline, CDR1 is DFQATT, CDR2 SNEGSKA (reference sequence). The CDR3 covers 15 residues. The junction had 6 bases not matched to a gene; V was cut back by 6 bases and J by 0 bases. Here the CDR3 DNA reads TGCAGTGCCATACTAGCGGGGATTAGCACAGATACGCAGTATTTT. This codes for CSAILAGISTDTQYF.

This clonotype was observed at least ten times. For the CDR3, the DNA is TGTGCCAGCAGTTTAGCCCCGGGACTAGTCCAGGATGAGCAGTTCTTC. It yields the protein CASSLAPGLVQDEQFF. The chain combines TRBV12-3 or TRBV12-4 with TRBJ2-1, with TRBD2 matching 8 bases. V dropped 0 bases and J dropped 8; count of bases not matched to a gene: 9. There are 16 residues in the CDR3.

Many counts were recorded for this clonotype. V and J are TRBV27 and TRBJ1-2; D ambiguous. Deletions cut 3 bases from V and 7 bases from J, with 12 bases between. Germline CDR1 is MNHEY and CDR2 is SMNVEV (reference sequence). CDR3 length: 13 amino acids. The CDR3 nucleotides read TGTGCCAGCAGTTTGGAGGGTCTTTCTGGCTACACCTTC. This translates into CASSLEGLSGYTF.

The chain recombines TRBV10-3 with TRBJ2-7, with TRBD1 matching 7 bases. The CDR3 length is 14 residues. Germline V CDR1 and CDR2: ENHRY, SYGVKD. V lost 3 bases and J lost 2; bases outside the gene matches: 4. CDR3 residues: CAISDDRATYEQYF. In DNA form, the CDR3 reads TGTGCCATCAGTGATGACAGGGCTACCTACGAGCAGTACTTC.

This clonotype was found many times. The V gene is TRBV5-1, the J gene TRBJ2-1; D perhaps matches TRBD2 (5 bases). Trimming cost V 4 bases and J 2 bases, with 10 bases left between them. Germline V gene lookup returns CDR1 SGHRS and CDR2 YFSETQ. The CDR3 length is 14 residues. CDR3 loop: CASSLDGTYNEQFF. The CDR3 region has the DNA TGCGCCAGCAGCCTGGACGGGACCTACAATGAGCAGTTCTTC.

The table lists this clonotype with many counts. This rearrangement joins TRBV11-1 to TRBJ1-5; D uncertain. V was clipped by 4 bases and J by 3 bases, with 16 bases between them. Per germline, CDR1 SGHAT and CDR2 FQDESV (reference sequence). The CDR3 runs 16 residues. The CDR3 protein is CASSSFRPAPNQPQHF. CDR3 coding DNA: TGTGCCAGCAGCTCCTTCCGGCCCGCCCCCAATCAGCCCCAGCATTTT.

This clonotype was counted many times. The chain has TRBV20-1 and TRBJ2-5, with D unclear. V was clipped by 4 bases and J by 3 bases, with 3 bases between them. CDR3 length: 10 residues. CDR1 is DFQATT, CDR2 SNEGSKA, per germline (reference sequence). Written as DNA, the CDR3 is TGCAGTGCTATTGAAGAGACCCAGTACTTC. Residues: CSAIEETQYF.

At least ten counts were recorded for this clonotype. V gene TRBV6-5 combines with J gene TRBJ1-1; D is undetermined. The ends were cut back, 6 bases at V and 3 bases at J, with 20 bases in the middle. The CDR3 spans 16 residues. Germline CDR1 MNHEY, CDR2 SVGAGI. This CDR3 reads CASSRRGSAWDTEAFF. The CDR3 DNA sequence: TGTGCCAGCAGCCGAAGAGGGTCGGCCTGGGACACTGAAGCTTTCTTT.

This clonotype was recorded many times. V usage is TRBV7-2 and J usage is TRBJ2-3, with a weak D call TRBD1 (6 bases). V gave up 5 bases and J gave up 2 bases, with 11 bases separating them. CDR1 and CDR2 from the germline V gene are SGHTA and FQGNSA. This CDR3 is 14 amino acids long. This CDR3 is CASSPGDPTDTQYF. The CDR3 nucleotides read TGTGCCAGCAGCCCAGGGGACCCCACAGATACGCAGTATTTT.

This clonotype was detected ten times or more. The gene calls are TRBV2 and TRBJ2-2, with a weak D call TRBD2 (7 bases). Deletions cut 1 base from V and 6 bases from J, with 9 bases between. Per germline, CDR1 SNHLY and CDR2 FYNNEI. This CDR3 spans 14 amino acids. Here the CDR3 DNA reads TGTGCCAGCAGTGAAGGAGGGGGGGCCGGGGAGCTGTTTTTT. Its translation: CASSEGGGAGELFF.